This T cell receptor (beta chain) was identified in a study of PD-1 blockade in classical Hodgkin lymphoma. On this clone: No antigen is known for it.

TCRdb keeps only in-frame clones here, not all; method: immunoSEQ multiplex PCR. The data show about 90,000 clones, with 75% to 85% seen just once and more than 15% held by the top ten. Time point of the sample: cycle 4 day 1 (C4D1), after five to seven weeks of nivolumab. In every patient, relapse followed autologous stem cell transplantation, while exposure to brentuximab vedotin differed. Regarding the study as a whole: Complete responders had baseline diversity similar to newly diagnosed patients.

The sequencing here drew on peripheral blood mononuclear cells (PBMCs), taken before the fourth cycle of nivolumab. The receptor was derived from a human donor with classical Hodgkin lymphoma.

CDR3 protein: CAWSPLGGMSEKLFF. The CDR3, as DNA: TGTGCCTGGAGTCCACTGGGAGGGATGAGTGAAAAACTGTTTTTT. J is TRBJ1-4 and V is TRBV30, with D uncertain. The germline V and J ends were trimmed by 2 bases and 7 bases, with 17 bases remaining between them. The CDR3 totals 15 residues. CDR1 and CDR2 from the germline V gene are GTSNPN and SVGIG (reference sequence). Filled out from reference TRBV30 and TRBJ1-4, the complete variable domain reads SQTIHQWPATLVQPVGSPLSLECTVEGTSNPNLYWYRQAAGRGLQLLFYSVGIGQISSEVPQNLSASRPQDRQFILSSKKLLLSDSGFYLCAWSPLGGMSEKLFFGSGTQLSVL.